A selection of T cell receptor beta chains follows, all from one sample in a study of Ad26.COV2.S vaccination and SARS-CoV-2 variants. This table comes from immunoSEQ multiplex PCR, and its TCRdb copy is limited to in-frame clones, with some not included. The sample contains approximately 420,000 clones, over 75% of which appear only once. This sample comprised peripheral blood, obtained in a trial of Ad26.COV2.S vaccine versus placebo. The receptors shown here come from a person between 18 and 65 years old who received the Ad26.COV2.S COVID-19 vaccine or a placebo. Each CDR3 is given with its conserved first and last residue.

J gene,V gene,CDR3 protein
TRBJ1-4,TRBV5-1,CASTGQGHEKLFF
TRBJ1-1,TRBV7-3,CASSQHPGQTGGRGTEAFF
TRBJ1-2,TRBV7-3,CASSATGFRGYTF
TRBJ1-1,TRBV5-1,CASSSDIMNTEAFF
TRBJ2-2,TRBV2,CASRVTVTGELFF
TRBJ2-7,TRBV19,CASSIPRRPGASYEQYF
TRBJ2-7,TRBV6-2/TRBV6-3,CASSYGASGFYEQYF
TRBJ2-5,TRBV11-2,CASSLIAGAPGKTQYF
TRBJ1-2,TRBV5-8,CASSLGGYTF
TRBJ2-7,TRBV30,CAWGTGFSYEQYF
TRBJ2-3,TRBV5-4,CASSSVIEDTQYF
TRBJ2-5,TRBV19,CASKSLGQETQYF
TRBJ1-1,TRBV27,CASSLWDREGEAFF
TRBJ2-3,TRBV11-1,CASSLGGPTQYF
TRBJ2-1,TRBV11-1,CASSLGQSSYNEQFF
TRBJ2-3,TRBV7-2,CASSLFPTSGGTTDTQYF
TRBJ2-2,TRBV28,CASSPFFTIAGRSNTGELFF
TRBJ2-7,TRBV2,CASLSVGGQDSSYEQYF
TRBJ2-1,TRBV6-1,CASSDGTEYNEQFF
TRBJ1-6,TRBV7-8,CASSLGDTSHSPLHF
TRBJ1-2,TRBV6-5,CASSSGTGKRYGYTF
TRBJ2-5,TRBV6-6,CASSPPFSSPHQETQYF
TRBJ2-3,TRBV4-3,CASSQAGGGPDTQYF
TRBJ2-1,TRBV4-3,CASSQDYGVGVNYNEQFF
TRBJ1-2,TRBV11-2,CASSLIRDRGHYGYTF
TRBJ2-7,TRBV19,CASSSLGPGTLSEEQYF
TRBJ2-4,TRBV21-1,CASSKVHSGQGAKNIQYF
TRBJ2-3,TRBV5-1,CASSPRGGLADTQYF
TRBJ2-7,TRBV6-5,CASSPRSSGGYEQYF
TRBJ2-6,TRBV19,CASRDRVGANVLTF
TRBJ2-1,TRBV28,CASRGGTSTFF
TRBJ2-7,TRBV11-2,CASSPLRQRYEQYF
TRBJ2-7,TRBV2,CASTERGGGPADEQYF
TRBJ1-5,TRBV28,CASSFPRDSRTLNQPQHF
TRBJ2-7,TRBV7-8,CASSPMKGGYEQYF
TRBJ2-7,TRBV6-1,CASSEDGDYEQYF
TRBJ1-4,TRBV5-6,CASSQGTGDNEKLFF
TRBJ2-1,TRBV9,CASSVVGLSMDEQFF
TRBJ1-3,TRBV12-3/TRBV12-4,CASRTSGNTIYF
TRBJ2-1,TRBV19,CASSMGGGALIYNEQFF
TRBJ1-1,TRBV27,CASSLGLYMNTEAFF
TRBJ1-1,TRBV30,CACTLGADTEAFF
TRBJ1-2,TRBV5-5,CASSLGAGSYGYTF
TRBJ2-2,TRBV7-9,CASSWGRQSLGTGELFF
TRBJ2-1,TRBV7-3,CASSPIAGGLHEQFF
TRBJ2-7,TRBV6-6,CASSYYAGKNSYEQYF
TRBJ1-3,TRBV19,CASSPRHTGTGNTIYF
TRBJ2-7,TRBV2,CASRRTGGAYEQYF
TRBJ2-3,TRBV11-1,CASSKLAGGPRDTQYF
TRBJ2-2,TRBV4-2,CASSFLDRENTGELFF
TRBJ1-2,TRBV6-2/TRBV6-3,CASSPARGYTF
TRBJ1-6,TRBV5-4,CASSLKGDSPLHF
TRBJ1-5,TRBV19,CASSIAPGSPQPQHF
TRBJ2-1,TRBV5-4,CASSLDSRYNEQFF